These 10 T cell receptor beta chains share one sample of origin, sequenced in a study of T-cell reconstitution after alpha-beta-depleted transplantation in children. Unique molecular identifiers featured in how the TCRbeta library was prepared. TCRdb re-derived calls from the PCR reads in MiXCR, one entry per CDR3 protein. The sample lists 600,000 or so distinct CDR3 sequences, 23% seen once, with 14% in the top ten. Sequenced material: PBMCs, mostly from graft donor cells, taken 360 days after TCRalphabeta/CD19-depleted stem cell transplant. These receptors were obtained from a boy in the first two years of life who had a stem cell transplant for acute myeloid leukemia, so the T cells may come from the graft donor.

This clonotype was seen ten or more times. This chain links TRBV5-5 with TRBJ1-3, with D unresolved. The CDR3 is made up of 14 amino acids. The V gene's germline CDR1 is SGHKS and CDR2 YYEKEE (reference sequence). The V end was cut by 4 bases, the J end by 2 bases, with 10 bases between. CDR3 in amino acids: CASSPYTAGNTIYF. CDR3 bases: TGTGCCAGCAGCCCTTATACGGCTGGAAACACCATATATTTT. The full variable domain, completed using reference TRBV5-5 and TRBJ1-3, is DAGVTQSPTHLIKTRGQQVTLRCSPISGHKSVSWYQQVLGQGPQFIFQYYEKEERGRGNFPDRFSARQFPNYSSELNVNALLLGDSALYLCASSPYTAGNTIYFGEGSWLTVV.

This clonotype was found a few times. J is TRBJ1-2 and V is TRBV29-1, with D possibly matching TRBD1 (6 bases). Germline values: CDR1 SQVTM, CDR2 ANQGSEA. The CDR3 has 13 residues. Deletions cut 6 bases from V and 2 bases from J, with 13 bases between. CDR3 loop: CSVFRGENYGYTF. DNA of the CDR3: TGCAGCGTCTTCAGGGGTGAAAACTATGGCTACACCTTC.

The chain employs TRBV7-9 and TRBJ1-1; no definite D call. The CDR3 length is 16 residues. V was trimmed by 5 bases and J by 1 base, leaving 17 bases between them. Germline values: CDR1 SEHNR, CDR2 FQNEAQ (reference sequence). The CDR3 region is CASSDRTYVANTEAFF. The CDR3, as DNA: TGTGCCAGCAGCGACCGGACCTACGTGGCGAACACTGAAGCTTTCTTT.

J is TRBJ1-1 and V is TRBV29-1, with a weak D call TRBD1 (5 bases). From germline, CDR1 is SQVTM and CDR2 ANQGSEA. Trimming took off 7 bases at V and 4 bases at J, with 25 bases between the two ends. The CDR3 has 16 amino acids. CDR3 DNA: TGCAGCGGGAGACGTGCTCCCGGGACGCGGGGCACTGAAGCTTTCTTT. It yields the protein CSGRRAPGTRGTEAFF.

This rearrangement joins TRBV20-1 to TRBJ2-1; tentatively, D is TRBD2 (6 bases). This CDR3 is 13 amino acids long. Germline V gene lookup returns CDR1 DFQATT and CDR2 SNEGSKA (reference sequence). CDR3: CTPGVSSYNEQFF. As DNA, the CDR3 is TGCACTCCGGGGGTTAGCTCCTACAATGAGCAGTTCTTC.

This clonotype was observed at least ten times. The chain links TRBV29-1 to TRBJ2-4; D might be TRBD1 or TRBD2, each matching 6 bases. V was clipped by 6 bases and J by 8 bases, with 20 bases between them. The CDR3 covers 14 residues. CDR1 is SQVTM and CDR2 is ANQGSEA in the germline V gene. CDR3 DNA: TGCAGCGTGGGGGGCATCCGGGACAATGACATTCAGTACTTC. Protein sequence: CSVGGIRDNDIQYF.

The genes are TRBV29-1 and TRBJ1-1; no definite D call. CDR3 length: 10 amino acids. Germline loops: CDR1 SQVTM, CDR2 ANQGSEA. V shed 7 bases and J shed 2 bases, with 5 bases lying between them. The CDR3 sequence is CSGANTEAFF. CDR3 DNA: TGCAGCGGGGCCAACACTGAAGCTTTCTTT.

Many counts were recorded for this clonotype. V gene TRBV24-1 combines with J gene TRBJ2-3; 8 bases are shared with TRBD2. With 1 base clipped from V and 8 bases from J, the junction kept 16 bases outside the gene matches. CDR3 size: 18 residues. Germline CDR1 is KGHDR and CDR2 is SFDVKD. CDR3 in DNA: TGTGCCACCAGTGATTTCCGGGTTGGAGCGGGGGTCGTGGGTACGCAGTATTTT. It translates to CATSDFRVGAGVVGTQYF.

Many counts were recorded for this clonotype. The CDR3: CASSQDPMAEGLDTQYF. CDR3 DNA: TGTGCCAGCAGCCAAGATCCTATGGCAGAGGGTTTGGATACGCAGTATTTT. The chain employs TRBV14 and TRBJ2-3; a possible D gene is TRBD2 (5 bases). The CDR3 consists of 17 residues. Germline V gene sequence: CDR1 SGHDN, CDR2 FVKESK. Trimming stripped 0 bases from V and 6 bases from J, with 19 bases between.

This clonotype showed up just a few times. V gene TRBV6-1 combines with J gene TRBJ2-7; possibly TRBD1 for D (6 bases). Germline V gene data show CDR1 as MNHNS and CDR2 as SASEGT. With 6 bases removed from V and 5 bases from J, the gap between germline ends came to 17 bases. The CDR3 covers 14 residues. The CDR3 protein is CASRPLGGQNEQYF. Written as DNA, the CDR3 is TGTGCCAGCAGACCACTGGGTGGACAGAACGAGCAGTACTTC.